Listed below are T cell receptor beta chains from one sample, sequenced in a study of PD-L1 blockade in urothelial cancer. Assay used: immunoSEQ multiplex PCR; TCRdb lists only in-frame clones, some missing. The sample holds some 77,000 clones; 75% to 90% are singletons and the top ten take over 5%. The source material was PBMCs, sampled around atezolizumab (anti-PD-L1) treatment. The receptors were sampled from a woman between 65 and 79 years old with urothelial cancer. Each CDR3 is given without its conserved first and last residue.

v_gene	CDR3aa
TRBV7-7	ASSLDSEETQY
TRBV5-4	ASSLEGEGDEQF
TRBV18	ASSITSGTLAYEQY
TRBV27	ASSFRVGGKSTNEQF
TRBV5-5	ASSLPRGDYEKLF
TRBV6-5	ASRATSSYEQY
TRBV27	ATSETGLETQY
TRBV7-8	ASSFSGRDTQY
TRBV29-1	SVGGGTGGLEQY
TRBV18	ASSPQGDRSYEQY
TRBV28	ASSPGQAYSYEQY
TRBV10-3	AISESTADTIQY
TRBV6-5	ASSSERANQPQH
TRBV10-3	ATAGESSYEQY
TRBV4-1	ASSQTGTGAYEQY
TRBV27	ASSLSGQGNNQPQH
TRBV19	ASSNGQGEFQPQH
TRBV7-2	ASSFWLATTNEQF
TRBV6-6	ASTRQGARTEAF
TRBV18	ASSPTGTLNTEAF
TRBV6-1	ASSEFRGPGNSPLH
TRBV5-4	ASSLGGAAYGYT
TRBV18	ASSLEQGGSNQPQH
TRBV30	AWSVSSRGLDTQY
TRBV5-6	ASRQYLETQY
TRBV5-4	ASSLGLAGDNEQF
TRBV5-1	ASSLERGTRDYEQY
TRBV30	AWNRGTNYGYT
TRBV27	ASSRTGAEQY
TRBV29-1	SVEGYRDGYT
TRBV27	ASRRGTSGYEQY
TRBV7-2	ASSLVTDLYNEQF
TRBV5-8	ASSRNQGLNNQPQH
TRBV5-1	ASSYGTGGPDTQY
TRBV28	ASSFSGQAAVTEAF
TRBV30	AWTVGTGGVSYNSPLH
TRBV28	ASSLLGQLGGELF
TRBV5-1	ASSLGWTGNGYT
TRBV4-1	ASSQGRLAGPTDTQY
TRBV30	AWSDGRASDTQY
TRBV28	ASSLWTGVSEYEQY
TRBV6-5	ASSPRRAGETQY
TRBV9	ASSVASGGIYGYT
TRBV5-1	ASSPGTSGGETQY
TRBV25-1	ASSSRGEEAYT
TRBV18	ASSDDRAPSTDTQY
TRBV4-2	ASSHLLAGGGTDTQY